This TCR beta chain originates from a study of blood T cell repertoires in COVID-19. Produced via immunoSEQ multiplex PCR; TCRdb's table is partial and in-frame only. This sample carries tens of thousands of clones, around 85% of them seen once, and the ten largest clones take approximately 2.8%. The CDR3 runs to 12 residues. CDR1 and CDR2 (germline): MNHEY, SVGAGI. The chain uses TRBV6-5 and TRBJ1-2, with 7 bases that match TRBD1. This receptor was identified in a woman of 80 years or more with COVID-19, enrolled during active disease. Sequenced: peripheral blood. This chain's CDR3 is CAAVDRHYGYTF. CDR3 DNA: TGTGCGGCAGTGGACAGGCATTATGGCTACACCTTC.